This T cell receptor (beta chain) emerged from a study of blood T cell repertoires in COVID-19. Looking at the study overall: Material from acute and convalescent COVID-19 was sourced from the United States, Italy and Spain. Sample material is recorded as cDNA or gDNA derived from T cells, B-cell-depleted T cells, or PBMCs.

Original processing notes: How many nucleated cells were present was estimated from reference gene primer amplification. Data came from immunoSEQ multiplex PCR; TCRdb stores just in-frame clones and leaves some out. V and J calls plus clone size are reproduced from that table; the DNA served to infer D and trimming. Altogether just over 70,000 clones are present, more than 75% being singletons, with the ten largest covering around 8%. CDR1 and CDR2 from the germline V gene are MNHEY and SVGAGI. CDR3 length: 14 residues. V lost 2 bases and J lost 5, with 13 bases in between. This clone was recorded once.

The sample comprised peripheral blood. The chain is built from TRBV6-5 and TRBJ2-7, with a tentative D call TRBD1 (7 bases). This clonotype was sampled from a human donor in a cohort sampled during active COVID-19. The CDR3 sequence is CASSYGRRGDEQYF. The CDR3 bases are TGTGCCAGCAGTTACGGTCGCAGGGGGGACGAGCAGTACTTC.